Below are 3 T cell receptor beta chains sequenced from a single sample in a study of T cell clones after liver transplantation. Sequenced by immunoSEQ multiplex PCR; TCRdb stores in-frame clones only, minus some. Of about 74,000 clones in the sample, about four fifths were seen once. This specimen was CD4+ T cells from blood, taken before liver transplant. Receptors originate from a human donor who received a liver transplant.

V gene TRBV11-2 combines with J gene TRBJ2-6; D assignment may be TRBD1 or TRBD2 (5 bases each). Per the germline V gene, CDR1 is SGHAT and CDR2 is FQNNGV. V lost 6 bases to trimming and J lost 0 bases, with 15 bases between them. This CDR3 contains 17 residues. The CDR3 loop reads CASRRGTQSSGANVLTF. CDR3 coding DNA: TGTGCCAGCAGGAGGGGTACCCAGAGCTCTGGGGCCAACGTCCTGACTTTC. The full variable domain, in which reference TRBV11-2 and TRBJ2-6 provide the parts outside the CDR3, is EAGVAQSPRYKIIEKRQSVAFWCNPISGHATLYWYQQILGQGPKLLIQFQNNGVVDDSQLPKDRFSAERLKGVDSTLKIQPAKLEDSAVYLCASRRGTQSSGANVLTFGAGSRLTVL.

This chain joins TRBV6-5 and TRBJ2-2, with no clear D. CDR3 length equals 13 residues. Germline CDR1 MNHEY, CDR2 SVGAGI. Between the trimmed V and J ends, which lost 2 bases and 2 bases, there was a span of 3 bases. The CDR3 spells CASSYVNTGELFF. The CDR3 DNA follows: TGTGCCAGCAGTTACGTTAACACCGGGGAGCTGTTTTTT.

V usage is TRBV6-1 and J usage is TRBJ1-1; the D is unclear. The germline V gene has CDR1 MNHNS and CDR2 SASEGT. The germline V and J ends were trimmed by 8 bases and 0 bases, with 10 bases remaining between them. CDR3 size: 13 residues. CDR3 residues: CASRTKMNTEAFF. The CDR3 coding sequence is TGTGCCAGCCGGACGAAAATGAACACTGAAGCTTTCTTT.